The 25 T cell receptor beta chains below all came from one sample that was sequenced in a study of shared clonotypes between healthy human individuals (dated by TCRdb to between 2020 and 2021). The receptor library was made with the immunoSEQ multiplex PCR assay. Here the immuneACCESS table is served through TCRdb, limited to in-frame sequences with V and J called. Missing clones are a known gap in these copies; in checked studies unresolved V genes cover under half, and the rest lacks a known reason. For this sample the table gives about 1,900,000 clones, of which 85% to 95% were detected only once. Roughly 1% of the sample comes from the top ten. For the CD8 naive samples, CD45RO-negative cells were positively selected for CCR7, yielding a CD45RA+CCR7+ population from which TemRA cells were excluded. Sequenced material: naive CD8+ T cells sorted from blood. This specimen's cell subset or site label, per the study, means: CD45RA+CCR7+. Receptor source: a man aged 18-30 years in good health.

CDR3 DNA sequence: TGTGCCAGTGCAGGCGACAGGGAATTTTTTGAGCCCCAGCATTTT. Translating gives CASAGDREFFEPQHF. V is TRBV19 and J is TRBJ1-5, with 7 nucleotides matching TRBD1. J gave up 8 bases and V 8 bases, and 15 bases lay outside the gene matches. The CDR3 contains 15 residues. Germline assignment: CDR1 LNHDA and CDR2 SQIVND (reference sequence).

The chain links TRBV4-1 to TRBJ2-3; D could derive from TRBD1 or TRBD2 (5 bases each). The CDR3 extends over 16 amino acids. Trimming left V 5 bases short and J 4 bases short, with 19 bases between. Germline V gives CDR1 MGHRA, CDR2 YSYEKL. For the CDR3, the DNA is TGCGCCAGCAGCTACCAGACAGAGCGGAACGCAGATACGCAGTATTTT. Protein: CASSYQTERNADTQYF.

V usage is TRBV2 and J usage is TRBJ2-3, with TRBD2 identical over 7 bases. Trimming at V came to 8 bases and at J to 6 bases, leaving 11 bases not matched to a gene. CDR3 length equals 14 residues. Germline-derived CDR1 and CDR2 are SNHLY and FYNNEI. Here the CDR3 reads CASPGEGIADTQYF. CDR3 nucleotides: TGTGCCAGCCCCGGGGAGGGCATCGCGGATACGCAGTATTTT.

V gene TRBV7-9 combines with J gene TRBJ2-2; D not resolved. Germline loops: CDR1 SEHNR, CDR2 FQNEAQ (reference sequence). The CDR3 runs 15 residues. The V end lost 1 base, the J end lost 3 bases, and 9 bases lay between the germline ends. The chain's CDR3 is CASSLGQSDTGELFF. In DNA, the CDR3 is TGTGCCAGCAGCTTAGGACAATCGGACACCGGGGAGCTGTTTTTT.

This sequence joins TRBV27 and TRBJ2-3, with TRBD2 as a possible D gene (6 bases). V lost 2 bases to trimming and J lost 4 bases, with 10 bases between them. The CDR3 consists of 14 residues. Germline CDR1 reads MNHEY; CDR2 reads SMNVEV (reference sequence). DNA of the CDR3: TGTGCCAGCAGTTTAGAGGGAGGTCCAGATACGCAGTATTTT. Translating gives CASSLEGGPDTQYF.

The chain is built from TRBV28 and TRBJ1-5; D is perhaps TRBD1 (5 bases). The CDR3 sequence is 14 residues long. V lost 7 bases, J lost 4 bases, and 14 bases lay in between. Germline-derived CDR1 and CDR2 are MDHEN and SYDVKM. This CDR3 is CASTYSGLNQPQHF. In DNA form, the CDR3 reads TGTGCCAGCACCTATTCAGGGTTGAATCAGCCCCAGCATTTT.

The chain links TRBV7-9 to TRBJ2-5; TRBD1 matches at 8 bases. CDR3 length: 15 amino acids. J lost 5 bases, V lost 3 bases, and 8 bases had no gene match. Germline values: CDR1 SEHNR, CDR2 FQNEAQ (reference sequence). The CDR3 here is CASSFRIRGQETQYF. The CDR3 coding sequence is TGTGCCAGCAGCTTTCGAATCAGGGGGCAGGAGACCCAGTACTTC.

The chain carries TRBV12-5 and TRBJ2-7; the D gene is possibly TRBD1 (6 bases). V dropped 5 bases and J dropped 5 bases, with 16 bases sitting between them. The CDR3 runs 14 residues. The V gene's germline CDR1 is LGHNT and CDR2 FRNRAP. The CDR3 spells CASGPPQGINEQYF. DNA of the CDR3: TGTGCTAGTGGTCCCCCACAGGGAATAAACGAGCAGTACTTC. Together with reference TRBV12-5 and TRBJ2-7, the CDR3 gives the full variable domain: DARVTQTPRHKVTEMGQEVTMRCQPILGHNTVFWYRQTMMQGLELLAYFRNRAPLDDSGMPKDRFSAEMPDATLATLKIQPSEPRDSAVYFCASGPPQGINEQYFGPGTRLTVT.

CDR3 coding DNA: TGTGCCAGCTCACCTGCTCCGAAAACCTACGAGCAGTACTTC. This gives the protein CASSPAPKTYEQYF. The chain joins TRBV18 to TRBJ2-7; D not resolved. V was clipped by 3 bases and J by 2 bases, with 11 bases between them. The CDR3 sequence is 14 residues long. From germline, CDR1 is KGHSH and CDR2 LQKENI.

The chain carries TRBV30 and TRBJ2-3; TRBD2 matches at 8 bases. V lost 0 bases to trimming and J lost 5 bases; unmatched junction nucleotides: 7. The CDR3 is 15 residues long. CDR1 is GTSNPN, CDR2 SVGIG, per germline (reference sequence). This CDR3 reads CAWSVPAGAKDTQYF. CDR3 DNA sequence: TGTGCCTGGAGTGTTCCAGCGGGGGCCAAAGATACGCAGTATTTT.

The rearrangement uses TRBV9 and TRBJ2-2; D unresolved. Germline assignment: CDR1 SGDLS and CDR2 YYNGEE. V lost 4 bases, J lost 8 bases, and 9 bases lay in between. The CDR3 is made up of 12 amino acids. The CDR3, as DNA: TGTGCCAGCAGCTACAATTCGGGGGAGCTGTTTTTT. This encodes CASSYNSGELFF.

V gene TRBV4-3 combines with J gene TRBJ2-7; no clear D gene. Trimming shortened V by 0 bases and J by 2 bases, and 14 bases separated the two germline ends. The CDR3 contains 16 residues. Germline V CDR1 and CDR2: LGHNA, YSLEER. Written as DNA, the CDR3 is TGCGCCAGCAGCCAAGATCCCACCGGACCCACCTACGAGCAGTACTTC. This gives the protein CASSQDPTGPTYEQYF.

A word on this clone: The sample holds other DNA sequences that translate to the same CDR3. The chain uses TRBV4-2 and TRBJ1-5, with D hard to call. CDR1 is LGHNA and CDR2 is YNFKEQ in the germline V gene. The CDR3 is 13 residues long. V was cut by 1 base and J by 2 bases, with 3 bases left in between. The CDR3: CASSQGGNQPQHF. In DNA, the CDR3 is TGTGCCAGCAGCCAAGGGGGCAATCAGCCCCAGCATTTT.

The rearrangement joins TRBV5-4 to TRBJ2-3; unclear D gene. There are 15 residues in the CDR3. The V gene lost 5 bases and the J gene lost 6 bases, with 19 bases spanning the gap. Looked up from germline, CDR1 is SGHNT and CDR2 is YYREEE (reference sequence). The CDR3 sequence is CASRNDFTLLDTQYF. CDR3 nucleotides: TGTGCCAGCAGGAATGACTTTACCCTACTCGATACGCAGTATTTT.

The chain combines TRBV7-9 with TRBJ2-7; D may correspond to TRBD1 or TRBD2 (6 bases each). The CDR3 is made up of 17 amino acids. Trimming shortened V by 7 bases and J by 3 bases, and 25 bases separated the two germline ends. Germline V gene sequence: CDR1 SEHNR, CDR2 FQNEAQ (reference sequence). The CDR3 sequence: CASIMGGGTPPNYEQYF. In DNA, the CDR3 is TGTGCCAGCATCATGGGGGGCGGGACCCCCCCTAACTACGAGCAGTACTTC.

The rearrangement uses TRBV7-9 and TRBJ2-1; D perhaps matches TRBD2 (5 bases). Germline values: CDR1 SEHNR, CDR2 FQNEAQ (reference sequence). With 4 bases removed from V and 0 bases from J, the gap between germline ends came to 7 bases. The CDR3 has 14 amino acids. This CDR3 is CASSYSASYNEQFF. DNA of the CDR3: TGTGCCAGCAGCTATAGCGCCTCCTACAATGAGCAGTTCTTC.

The J gene is TRBJ1-2, the V gene TRBV5-1; unclear D gene. Looked up from germline, CDR1 is SGHRS and CDR2 is YFSETQ. Trimming pared 4 bases from V and 8 bases from J, leaving 9 bases between. The CDR3 is made up of 11 amino acids. CDR3 bases: TGCGCCAGCAGCGGAGGGAAAGGCTACACCTTC. It codes for CASSGGKGYTF.

V is TRBV4-2 and J is TRBJ2-7; D gene ambiguous. Trimming pared 1 base from V and 4 bases from J, leaving 8 bases between. The V gene's germline CDR1 is LGHNA and CDR2 YNFKEQ. This CDR3 is 13 amino acids long. The CDR3 loop is CASSQAKEYEQYF. The CDR3 DNA sequence: TGTGCCAGCAGCCAAGCTAAGGAATACGAGCAGTACTTC.

CDR3 bases: TGTGCCAGAAGCTCCCGCAACAACAGGGTGTATGGCTACACCTTC. This codes for CARSSRNNRVYGYTF. V and J are TRBV7-5 and TRBJ1-2; the table's D call of TRBD1 was not tested on the DNA. TRBV7-5 is termed a pseudogene. The CDR3 spans 15 residues.

The chain employs TRBV12-5 and TRBJ1-2, with 8 bases fitting TRBD1. Trimming at V came to 4 bases and at J to 7 bases, leaving 8 bases not matched to a gene. CDR1 is LGHNT and CDR2 is FRNRAP in the germline V gene. CDR3 length: 14 residues. The CDR3 nucleotides read TGTGCTAGTGGTTCCGGGACAGGATGGAGTGGCTACACCTTC. Translated: CASGSGTGWSGYTF.

The chain employs TRBV7-9 and TRBJ2-2, with TRBD2 as a possible D gene (5 bases). The germline V gene encodes CDR1 SEHNR and CDR2 FQNEAQ (reference sequence). The CDR3 extends over 12 amino acids. V dropped 5 bases and J dropped 9 bases, with 10 bases sitting between them. The CDR3 loop is CASSPAVWELFF. DNA for the CDR3: TGTGCCAGCAGCCCAGCGGTGTGGGAGCTGTTTTTT.

The chain recombines TRBV21-1 with TRBJ2-2; the table names TRBD2, a call not compared with the DNA. TRBV21-1 is assigned pseudogene status. The CDR3 covers 16 residues. In DNA form, the CDR3 reads TGTGCCAGCAGCAAAGCGCTTTGGAGGGAATCCGGGGAGCTGTTTTTT. Encoded protein: CASSKALWRESGELFF.

V gene TRBV6-5 combines with J gene TRBJ2-3; D possibly matches TRBD1 or TRBD2 (7 bases each). CDR3 length: 12 amino acids. CDR1 is MNHEY, CDR2 SVGAGI, per germline. The CDR3 here is CAGGGPTDTQYF. The CDR3 DNA is TGTGCGGGAGGGGGCCCCACAGATACGCAGTATTTT.

The chain is built from TRBV6-1 and TRBJ2-5, with a weak D call TRBD2 (7 bases). The germline V gene has CDR1 MNHNS and CDR2 SASEGT. Deletions cut 7 bases from V and 1 base from J, with 16 bases between. The CDR3 runs to 15 residues. CDR3 amino acids: CASTNPRGAQETQYF. DNA of the CDR3: TGTGCCAGCACTAACCCCCGGGGGGCCCAAGAGACCCAGTACTTC.

DNA of the CDR3: TGCGCCAGCAGCCCGGCGCGCAGGGGAGGCGAGACCCAGTACTTC. It yields the protein CASSPARRGGETQYF. The V call is TRBV5-1, the J call TRBJ2-5; D is possibly TRBD1 or TRBD2 (6 bases each). From germline, CDR1 is SGHRS and CDR2 YFSETQ. CDR3 size: 15 residues. The ends were cut back, 4 bases at V and 5 bases at J, with 18 bases in the middle.